The clone carrying this T cell receptor beta chain was seen more than once but under ten times. These data belong to a study of blood T cell repertoires in COVID-19. The protocol was immunoSEQ multiplex PCR, while the TCRdb copy is restricted to in-frame clones and leaves out a portion. The sample holds more than 65,000 clones, roughly 87% seen once. V lost 3 bases and J lost 5, with 9 bases in between. Germline V gene data show CDR1 as LNHDA and CDR2 as SQIVND (reference sequence). This CDR3 is built from 13 residues. V usage is TRBV19 and J usage is TRBJ2-3; D is undetermined. The sequence was collected from a woman of 80 years or more with active or convalescent COVID-19. Sequences were obtained from peripheral blood. The CDR3 region is CASSIMRGDTQYF. The DNA of the CDR3 is TGTGCCAGTAGTATTATGCGTGGAGATACGCAGTATTTT.